One T cell receptor (beta chain) is described in this entry. The authors' processing: Estimation of nucleated cell counts was performed using reference gene primer amplification. Clones were sequenced by immunoSEQ multiplex PCR, and TCRdb holds only the in-frame ones, with some missing. Clone size and the V and J calls come from that table; the DNA yielded D and trimming. The sample lists 200,000 or so clones, about four fifths occurring once. The data stem from a study of blood T cell repertoires in COVID-19. Germline V gene sequence: CDR1 SNHLY, CDR2 FYNNEI. The CDR3 totals 12 residues. Trimming left V 7 bases short and J 3 bases short, with 9 bases between.

The source material was peripheral blood. This chain links TRBV2 with TRBJ2-5, with D possibly TRBD2 on 7 matching bases. The source of this sequence is a woman between 55 and 75 years old with acute or convalescent COVID-19. The CDR3 DNA follows: TGTGCCAGCAAAGGGGGGGAAGAGACCCAGTACTTC. This codes for CASKGGEETQYF. Full variable domain (missing parts from reference TRBV2 and TRBJ2-5): EPEVTQTPSHQVTQMGQEVILRCVPISNHLYFYWYRQILGQKVEFLVSFYNNEISEKSEIFDDQFSVERPDGSNFTLKIRSTKLEDSAMYFCASKGGEETQYFGPGTRLLVL.